This entry concerns a single T cell receptor (beta chain). Its antigen is not known. Donors were drawn from the approximately 120-subject validation cohort, separate from the roughly 700-subject first cohort. The V end was cut by 0 bases, the J end by 7 bases, with 12 bases between. The CDR3 extends over 13 amino acids. The germline gives CDR1 GTSNPN, CDR2 SVGIG (reference sequence). The sample is drawn from a study of cytomegalovirus exposure and HLA in healthy donors. Whole-study findings and limits: It was reported that the classifier diagnosed cytomegalovirus status with high specificity and sensitivity in both the original and validation cohorts. Clusters of TCRs from the first cohort tended to co-occur in the 110 or so validation repertoires (as a later analysis found).

Sequenced by immunoSEQ multiplex PCR; TCRdb stores in-frame clones only, minus some. Here the sample spans 180,000 or so clones, approximately 86% being singletons. This TCR came from a man under 40 in good health and CMV-seropositive. Source material: PBMCs. The chain has TRBV30 and TRBJ1-2; D uncertain. The CDR3 DNA reads TGTGCCTGGAGTGTAGGTTGGTTAGCTGGCTACACCTTC. Translated: CAWSVGWLAGYTF. Filled out from reference TRBV30 and TRBJ1-2, the complete variable domain reads SQTIHQWPATLVQPVGSPLSLECTVEGTSNPNLYWYRQAAGRGLQLLFYSVGIGQISSEVPQNLSASRPQDRQFILSSKKLLLSDSGFYLCAWSVGWLAGYTFGSGTRLTVV.